The source of this T cell receptor beta chain is a study of OX40 agonist ivuxolimab in advanced cancers. Study summary: While on treatment, patients had intravenous ivuxolimab at 0.01 to 10 mg/kg every 2 weeks. Subjects had a mean age of about 65 years, with a range of roughly 20 to 79; roughly 83% were male. Notes on the study in general: Expanded clones belonging to CD8+ T cells outnumbered, on average, those of CD4+.

As regards this clone: As yet, its antigen is unknown.

Germline values: CDR1 MDHEN, CDR2 SYDVKM. Between the trimmed V and J ends, which lost 6 bases and 4 bases, there was a span of 15 bases. The CDR3 has 15 amino acids. Here immunoSEQ multiplex PCR was the method, and the copy in TCRdb shows in-frame clones only, minus some. The table has approximately 100,000 clones, less than 95% seen once; the top ten hold 1.5% to 2%. Exclusion of a patient followed from autoimmune disease history or systemic immunosuppression. The rearrangement uses TRBV28 and TRBJ2-2, with D hard to call. The source was CD4+ or CD8+ T cells sorted from blood, collected in a trial of the OX40 agonist ivuxolimab. The clonotype comes from an adult with an advanced solid tumor such as melanoma, head and neck, liver or kidney cancer. This CDR3 reads CASSLAVFGTGELFF. The CDR3, as DNA: TGTGCCAGCAGCTTAGCTGTTTTCGGCACCGGGGAGCTGTTTTTT. Full variable domain (outside the CDR3, taken from reference TRBV28 and TRBJ2-2): DVKVTQSSRYLVKRTGEKVFLECVQDMDHENMFWYRQDPGLGLRLIYFSYDVKMKEKGDIPEGYSVSREKKERFSLILESASTNQTSMYLCASSLAVFGTGELFFGEGSRLTVL.